The 25 T cell receptor beta chains in this list originate from one sample, sequenced in a study of T cell responses to AZD1222 COVID-19 vaccine. Produced via immunoSEQ multiplex PCR; TCRdb's table is partial and in-frame only. The data hold about 130,000 clones, with over 80% observed a single time. The sample was peripheral blood, taken 28 days after the second AZD1222 dose. Source of these receptors: an adult who received the AZD1222 COVID-19 vaccine.

V and J are TRBV28 and TRBJ1-3, with a tentative D call TRBD1 (6 bases). The CDR3 extends over 14 amino acids. V was clipped by 4 bases and J by 2 bases, with 9 bases between them. CDR1 and CDR2 from the germline V gene are MDHEN and SYDVKM. The CDR3 spells CASSSTGTGNTIYF. CDR3 nucleotides: TGTGCCAGCAGTTCTACAGGGACTGGAAACACCATATATTTT.

This clone appeared a single time. This rearrangement joins TRBV19 to TRBJ1-1; 7 nucleotides align to TRBD1. The CDR3 spans 14 residues. CDR1 LNHDA and CDR2 SQIVND come from the germline V gene (reference sequence). V dropped 7 bases and J dropped 0; count of bases not matched to a gene: 5. CDR3 amino acids: CASTRDSLNTEAFF. CDR3 sequence (DNA): TGTGCCAGTACCCGGGACAGCTTGAACACTGAAGCTTTCTTT.

This clone was detected only once. The chain recombines TRBV2 with TRBJ1-4, with 7 bases lining up with TRBD1. CDR1 is SNHLY, CDR2 FYNNEI, per germline. The CDR3 loop spans 13 amino acids. V lost 8 bases, J lost 4 bases, and 4 bases stayed unmatched. The CDR3 spells CASGAGGNEKLFF. The CDR3 nucleotides read TGTGCCAGCGGGGCAGGGGGTAATGAAAAACTGTTTTTT. The entire variable domain, with the rest obtained from reference TRBV2 and TRBJ1-4, is as follows: EPEVTQTPSHQVTQMGQEVILRCVPISNHLYFYWYRQILGQKVEFLVSFYNNEISEKSEIFDDQFSVERPDGSNFTLKIRSTKLEDSAMYFCASGAGGNEKLFFGSGTQLSVL.

This chain links TRBV4-1 with TRBJ1-3; 7 bases line up with TRBD1. Germline CDR1 MGHRA, CDR2 YSYEKL. The CDR3 spans 17 residues. After removal of 4 bases from V and 6 bases from J, the junction contained 15 bases not matched to a gene. The CDR3 reads CASSLLPPGQSSNTIYF. CDR3 coding DNA: TGCGCCAGCAGCCTTCTTCCTCCGGGACAGAGTTCAAACACCATATATTTT.

The chain joins TRBV7-9 to TRBJ1-1; D might be TRBD1 (6 bases). Trimming left V 1 base short and J 3 bases short, with 9 bases between. CDR1 is SEHNR and CDR2 is FQNEAQ in the germline V gene (reference sequence). The CDR3 totals 14 residues. This CDR3 reads CASSLEGGYTEAFF. CDR3 bases: TGTGCCAGCAGCTTAGAAGGGGGTTACACTGAAGCTTTCTTT.

This rearrangement joins TRBV5-1 to TRBJ2-1; D not certain. V was shortened by 0 bases and J by 1 base, with 8 bases between the two germline ends. Germline V gives CDR1 SGHRS, CDR2 YFSETQ. This CDR3 is 15 amino acids long. CDR3 region: CASSLEQNSYNEQFF. The CDR3 DNA is TGCGCCAGCAGCTTGGAACAGAATTCCTACAATGAGCAGTTCTTC.

The V gene is TRBV6-4, the J gene TRBJ2-1; TRBD1 matches at 9 bases. The CDR3 consists of 15 residues. Unmatched junction bases numbered 7, after V lost 6 bases and J lost 4 bases. CDR1 is MRHNA, CDR2 SNTAGT, per germline. In nucleotides, the CDR3 is TGTGCCAGCAGGGCGGGACAGGGCCAGTACAATGAGCAGTTCTTC. Amino acid sequence: CASRAGQGQYNEQFF.

The V and J genes are TRBV28 and TRBJ2-5, with a possible D match to TRBD2 (6 bases). The germline gives CDR1 MDHEN, CDR2 SYDVKM. The CDR3 has 14 amino acids. V was trimmed by 3 bases and J by 7 bases, leaving 15 bases between them. CDR3 loop: CASSFAGVGGTQYF. The CDR3 region has the DNA TGTGCCAGCAGTTTCGCGGGCGTCGGGGGGACCCAGTACTTC.

This clone has a handful of counts. The chain links TRBV7-2 to TRBJ2-5, with 10 bases lining up with TRBD2. V lost 1 base, J lost 4 bases, and 6 bases stayed unmatched. CDR1 is SGHTA and CDR2 is FQGNSA in the germline V gene. This CDR3 comprises 16 residues. In DNA, the CDR3 is TGTGCCAGCAGCTTAGGGGGTAGCGGGAGGCGAGAGACCCAGTACTTC. Translation gives CASSLGGSGRRETQYF.

The chain is built from TRBV7-9 and TRBJ1-1, with 7 positions matching TRBD1. V was pared by 5 bases and J by 5 bases, with 11 bases of the junction left unmatched. Germline values: CDR1 SEHNR, CDR2 FQNEAQ (reference sequence). CDR3 length: 15 amino acids. CDR3 sequence (DNA): TGTGCCAGCAGCCTTAGACAGGGCGGGATGACTGAAGCTTTCTTT. It is translated as CASSLRQGGMTEAFF.

The J gene is TRBJ2-1, the V gene TRBV24-1; D is ambiguous. The germline V gene has CDR1 KGHDR and CDR2 SFDVKD. V was clipped by 0 bases and J by 2 bases, with 10 bases between them. CDR3 length equals 16 residues. The CDR3 sequence is CATSDLLGNTYNEQFF. CDR3 in DNA: TGTGCCACCAGTGATTTGTTGGGGAACACCTACAATGAGCAGTTCTTC.

This clone has only one observation. The rearrangement joins TRBV19 to TRBJ2-1; D remains ambiguous. Germline V CDR1 and CDR2: LNHDA, SQIVND (reference sequence). The CDR3 runs to 11 residues. The V gene lost 10 bases and the J gene lost 4 bases, with 8 bases spanning the gap. The CDR3 loop reads CATAVYNEQFF. The CDR3 coding sequence is TGTGCCACCGCAGTATACAATGAGCAGTTCTTC.

This chain links TRBV5-4 with TRBJ1-2; a possible D gene is TRBD1 (5 bases). The CDR3 is 16 amino acids. Germline V CDR1 and CDR2: SGHNT, YYREEE (reference sequence). V was cut by 6 bases and J by 3 bases, with 21 bases left in between. The CDR3, as DNA: TGTGCCAGCACCCGGGGGAGCGGGGCCGCGGACTATGGCTACACCTTC. This sequence encodes CASTRGSGAADYGYTF. The full variable domain, completed using reference TRBV5-4 and TRBJ1-2, is ETGVTQSPTHLIKTRGQQVTLRCSSQSGHNTVSWYQQALGQGPQFIFQYYREEENGRGNFPPRFSGLQFPNYSSELNVNALELDDSALYLCASTRGSGAADYGYTFGSGTRLTVV.

The rearrangement joins TRBV10-3 to TRBJ1-1; D remains unclear. The CDR3 length is 13 residues. CDR1 is ENHRY and CDR2 is SYGVKD in the germline V gene. V lost 7 bases and J 0 bases, leaving 9 bases between the germline ends. The CDR3 protein is CAINRVMNTEAFF. The CDR3 DNA reads as TGTGCCATCAATCGGGTCATGAACACTGAAGCTTTCTTT.

The chain carries TRBV10-3 and TRBJ2-5, with D possibly TRBD2 on 5 matching bases. The CDR3 loop spans 13 amino acids. V was trimmed by 7 bases and J by 5 bases, leaving 14 bases between them. Germline CDR1 is ENHRY and CDR2 is SYGVKD. The CDR3 coding sequence is TGTGCCATCAACCGGCAGTCGGGGGAGACCCAGTACTTC. Translating it yields CAINRQSGETQYF.

The V call is TRBV28, the J call TRBJ2-7, with TRBD1 matching 11 bases. V trimming: 7 bases; J trimming: 7 bases; junction bases outside the gene matches: 9. The V gene's germline CDR1 is MDHEN and CDR2 SYDVKM. The CDR3 is 14 amino acids. Here the CDR3 reads CASTAGTGGFEQYF. DNA of the CDR3: TGTGCCAGCACCGCCGGGACAGGGGGTTTTGAGCAGTACTTC.

This sequence joins TRBV19 and TRBJ1-1, with unresolved D. Deletions cut 4 bases from V and 11 bases from J, with 14 bases between. CDR1 is LNHDA and CDR2 is SQIVND in the germline V gene (reference sequence). CDR3 length: 12 amino acids. CDR3 bases: TGTGCCAGTAGTAAACCCGGTAGTCGGGCTTTCTTT. This gives the protein CASSKPGSRAFF.

This chain links TRBV14 with TRBJ2-1, with TRBD2 identical over 12 bases. This CDR3 has 16 residues. The J segment lost 6 bases and the V segment lost 3 bases, leaving 6 bases of the junction unmatched. Germline CDR1 and CDR2: SGHDN and FVKESK. The CDR3 coding sequence is TGTGCCAGCAGCCAGGGGTGGGGACTAGCGGGCAATGAGCAGTTCTTC. Translation gives CASSQGWGLAGNEQFF.

The gene calls are TRBV7-2 and TRBJ2-5, with 8 bases that match TRBD2. The CDR3 contains 15 residues. The germline V gene has CDR1 SGHTA and CDR2 FQGNSA. Trimming cost V 3 bases and J 4 bases; bases outside gene matches: 7. The CDR3 nucleotides read TGTGCCAGCAGCTTTGGAGGGGCGGGAGGAGAGACCCAGTACTTC. Protein product: CASSFGGAGGETQYF.

The chain has TRBV11-3 and TRBJ2-5; D unresolved. In germline, CDR1 is SGHNT, CDR2 YENEEA. V dropped 5 bases and J dropped 5 bases, with 15 bases sitting between them. The CDR3 extends over 14 amino acids. CDR3 coding DNA: TGTGCCAGCAGCAAGGACGGGCCTGCGGAGACCCAGTACTTC. Amino acids: CASSKDGPAETQYF. Drawing the rest from reference TRBV11-3 and TRBJ2-5, the complete variable domain is EAGVVQSPRYKIIEKKQPVAFWCNPISGHNTLYWYLQNLGQGPELLIRYENEEAVDDSQLPKDRFSAERLKGVDSTLKIQPAELGDSAVYLCASSKDGPAETQYFGPGTRLLVL.

The chain recombines TRBV3-1 (or the pseudogene TRBV3-2) with TRBJ2-5, with D maybe TRBD1 (5 bases). CDR3 length equals 16 residues. V was clipped by 0 bases and J by 6 bases, with 17 bases between them. In germline, CDR1 is LGHDT, CDR2 YNNKEL (reference sequence). CDR3: CASSQEGRALLKTQYF. The DNA for the CDR3 is TGTGCCAGCAGCCAAGAGGGCAGGGCCCTTCTCAAGACCCAGTACTTC.

The chain is built from TRBV7-9 and TRBJ2-2; D call uncertain. Trimming cost V 3 bases and J 0 bases, with 11 bases left between them. Per germline, CDR1 SEHNR and CDR2 FQNEAQ (reference sequence). This CDR3 has 16 amino acids. DNA of the CDR3: TGTGCCAGCAGCTTTTCACCCAGTCCGAACACCGGGGAGCTGTTTTTT. Its translation: CASSFSPSPNTGELFF.

V gene TRBV9 combines with J gene TRBJ1-1, with D perhaps TRBD1 (5 bases). Per germline, CDR1 SGDLS and CDR2 YYNGEE. The CDR3 covers 14 residues. Trimming shortened V by 4 bases and J by 6 bases, and 16 bases separated the two germline ends. The CDR3 region has the DNA TGTGCCAGCAGCCCTCCCCGGAGAGGGGCTGAAGCTTTCTTT. This gives the protein CASSPPRRGAEAFF.

There are many counts of this clone. The CDR3 sequence is CASSATGTWNQPQHF. The CDR3 nucleotides are TGTGCCAGCAGCGCTACCGGGACATGGAATCAGCCCCAGCATTTT. The chain employs TRBV2 and TRBJ1-5; tentative D call: TRBD1 (6 bases). Trimming left V 6 bases short and J 4 bases short, with 16 bases between. Per germline, CDR1 SNHLY and CDR2 FYNNEI. The CDR3 covers 15 residues. Full variable domain (rest looked up from reference TRBV2 and TRBJ1-5): EPEVTQTPSHQVTQMGQEVILRCVPISNHLYFYWYRQILGQKVEFLVSFYNNEISEKSEIFDDQFSVERPDGSNFTLKIRSTKLEDSAMYFCASSATGTWNQPQHFGDGTRLSIL.

The rearrangement links TRBV9 to TRBJ1-6; D is uncertain. The germline gives CDR1 SGDLS, CDR2 YYNGEE. This CDR3 region has 17 residues. Trimming removed 3 bases at V and 0 bases at J, with 13 bases between. The CDR3 here is CASSALYYSSYNSPLHF. The CDR3 DNA reads TGTGCCAGCAGCGCGTTATATTACAGCTCCTATAATTCACCCCTCCACTTT.